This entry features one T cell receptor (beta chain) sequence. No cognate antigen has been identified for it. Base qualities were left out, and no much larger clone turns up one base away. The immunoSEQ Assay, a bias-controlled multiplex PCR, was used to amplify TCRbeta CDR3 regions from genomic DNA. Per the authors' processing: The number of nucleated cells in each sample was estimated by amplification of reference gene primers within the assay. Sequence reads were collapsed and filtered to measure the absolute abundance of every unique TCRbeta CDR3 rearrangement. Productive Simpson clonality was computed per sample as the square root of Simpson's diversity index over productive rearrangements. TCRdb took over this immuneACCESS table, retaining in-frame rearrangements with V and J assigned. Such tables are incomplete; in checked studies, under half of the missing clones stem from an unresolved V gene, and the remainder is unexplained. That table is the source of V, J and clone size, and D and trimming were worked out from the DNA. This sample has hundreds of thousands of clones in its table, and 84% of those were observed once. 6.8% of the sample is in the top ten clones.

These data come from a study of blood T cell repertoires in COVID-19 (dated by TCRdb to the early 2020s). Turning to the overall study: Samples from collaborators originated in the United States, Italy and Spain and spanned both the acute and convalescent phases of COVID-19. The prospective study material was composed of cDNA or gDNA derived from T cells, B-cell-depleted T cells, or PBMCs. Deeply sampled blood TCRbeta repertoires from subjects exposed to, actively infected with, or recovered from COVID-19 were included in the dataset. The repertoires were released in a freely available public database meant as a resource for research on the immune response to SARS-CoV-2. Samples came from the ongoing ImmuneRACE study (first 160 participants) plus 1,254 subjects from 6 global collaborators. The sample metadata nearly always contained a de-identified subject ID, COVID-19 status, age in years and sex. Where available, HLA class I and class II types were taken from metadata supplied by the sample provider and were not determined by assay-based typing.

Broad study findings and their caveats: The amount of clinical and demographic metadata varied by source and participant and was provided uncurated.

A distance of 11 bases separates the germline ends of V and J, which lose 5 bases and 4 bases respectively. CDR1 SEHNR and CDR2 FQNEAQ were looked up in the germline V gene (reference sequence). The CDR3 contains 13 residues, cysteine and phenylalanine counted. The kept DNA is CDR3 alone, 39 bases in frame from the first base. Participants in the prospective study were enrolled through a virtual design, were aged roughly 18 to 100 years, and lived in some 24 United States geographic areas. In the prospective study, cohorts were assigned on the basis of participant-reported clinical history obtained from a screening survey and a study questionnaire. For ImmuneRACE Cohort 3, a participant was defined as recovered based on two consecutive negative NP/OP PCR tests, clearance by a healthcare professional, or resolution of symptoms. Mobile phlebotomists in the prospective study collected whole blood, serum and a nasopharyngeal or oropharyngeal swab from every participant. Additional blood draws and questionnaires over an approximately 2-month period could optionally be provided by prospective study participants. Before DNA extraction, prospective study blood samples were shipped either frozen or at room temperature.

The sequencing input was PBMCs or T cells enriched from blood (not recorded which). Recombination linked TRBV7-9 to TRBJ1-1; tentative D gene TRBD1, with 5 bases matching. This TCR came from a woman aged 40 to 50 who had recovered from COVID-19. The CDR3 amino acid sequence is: CASSPPGGTEAFF. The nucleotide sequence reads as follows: TGTGCCAGCAGCCCCCCGGGGGGCACTGAAGCTTTCTTT.